This entry lists 26 T cell receptor beta chains sequenced from one sample in a study of T cell responses to AZD1222 COVID-19 vaccine. The method was immunoSEQ multiplex PCR; TCRdb's version includes in-frame clones alone and lacks a portion of them. The table includes fewer than 90,000 clones, about 86% detected once. The sample consisted of peripheral blood, taken 28 days after the second AZD1222 dose. The source is an adult who received the AZD1222 COVID-19 vaccine.

CDR3 DNA sequence: TGTGCCAGCAGACCGACTAGCCGGGAGACCCAGTACTTC. It translates to CASRPTSRETQYF. The chain couples TRBV12-3 or TRBV12-4 to TRBJ2-5; TRBD2 aligns across 7 bases. The ends lost 6 bases at V and 5 bases at J; junction bases unmatched: 6. The CDR3 loop spans 13 amino acids.

In its sample, this clone was seen a few times. The genes are TRBV7-9 and TRBJ2-7, with 8 bases aligning to TRBD2. The CDR3 spans 16 residues. V lost 5 bases, J lost 0 bases, and 9 bases stayed unmatched. Per germline, CDR1 SEHNR and CDR2 FQNEAQ (reference sequence). In DNA form, the CDR3 reads TGTGCCAGCAGCCCTCGGGCGGGAGGCCACTCCTACGAGCAGTACTTC. Its translation: CASSPRAGGHSYEQYF.

The rearrangement links TRBV28 to TRBJ1-5; tentative D call: TRBD1 (6 bases). From germline, CDR1 is MDHEN and CDR2 SYDVKM. V shed 5 bases and J shed 0 bases, with 11 bases lying between them. The CDR3 sequence is 15 residues long. CDR3 in amino acids: CASSPGTFSNQPQHF. The CDR3 DNA is TGTGCCAGCAGTCCCGGGACATTTAGCAATCAGCCCCAGCATTTT.

The chain has TRBV4-1 and TRBJ1-2; D might be TRBD1 (6 bases). V lost 0 bases, J lost 3 bases, and 11 bases lay in between. Germline values: CDR1 MGHRA, CDR2 YSYEKL. This CDR3 comprises 15 residues. The CDR3 sequence: CASSQDSQGYYGYTF. The DNA of the CDR3 is TGCGCCAGCAGCCAAGATAGCCAGGGGTACTATGGCTACACCTTC.

The CDR3 region has the DNA TGTGCCAGCCTCGGAGGGTTGGCAGAGACCCAGTACTTC. Translation gives CASLGGLAETQYF. The rearrangement links TRBV6-5 to TRBJ2-5; a weak D match, TRBD2 (6 bases). The CDR3 has 13 residues. Germline V gene data show CDR1 as MNHEY and CDR2 as SVGAGI. Trimming took 8 bases from V and 4 from J, leaving 14 bases between them.

The chain has TRBV18 and TRBJ2-2, with D perhaps TRBD1 (6 bases). Germline V lookup: CDR1 KGHSH, CDR2 LQKENI. Trimming cost V 4 bases and J 2 bases, with 11 bases left between them. CDR3 length equals 15 residues. CDR3: CASSLLDSNTGELFF. The CDR3 DNA sequence: TGTGCCAGCTCACTGCTGGACAGTAACACCGGGGAGCTGTTTTTT.

This chain connects TRBV2 to TRBJ2-1; 7 bases match TRBD1. Per the germline V gene, CDR1 is SNHLY and CDR2 is FYNNEI. The CDR3 contains 12 residues. V lost 8 bases and J lost 9; bases outside the gene matches: 7. The DNA of the CDR3 is TGTGCCAGCCGGGACAGTGGTCCTGAGCAGTTCTTC. As protein: CASRDSGPEQFF.

This chain links TRBV4-1 with TRBJ2-2, with D possibly being TRBD2 (5 bases). The length of the CDR3 is 15 residues. V lost 1 base and J 5 bases, leaving 11 bases between the germline ends. Germline V lookup: CDR1 MGHRA, CDR2 YSYEKL. The CDR3 is CASSQGSALTGELFF. The CDR3 DNA sequence: TGCGCCAGCAGCCAAGGTAGCGCGTTGACCGGGGAGCTGTTTTTT.

This chain joins TRBV28 and TRBJ1-1, with D hard to call. This CDR3 is 13 amino acids long. Germline V gene sequence: CDR1 MDHEN, CDR2 SYDVKM. The germline V and J ends were trimmed by 7 bases and 7 bases, with 16 bases remaining between them. CDR3 sequence (DNA): TGTGCCAGCATCTCGAACCCCGGGCTTGAAGCTTTCTTT. Its protein is CASISNPGLEAFF. Filled out from reference TRBV28 and TRBJ1-1, the complete variable domain reads DVKVTQSSRYLVKRTGEKVFLECVQDMDHENMFWYRQDPGLGLRLIYFSYDVKMKEKGDIPEGYSVSREKKERFSLILESASTNQTSMYLCASISNPGLEAFFGQGTRLTVV.

CDR3 sequence: CASSLRGQNYGYTF. The CDR3 region has the DNA TGTGCCAGCAGCTTGAGGGGCCAAAACTATGGCTACACCTTC. The J gene is TRBJ1-2, the V gene TRBV6-2 or TRBV6-3, with D possibly TRBD1 on 5 matching bases. The germline V gene encodes CDR1 MNHEY and CDR2 SVGEGT. The V gene lost 6 bases and the J gene lost 2 bases, with 13 bases spanning the gap. CDR3 length: 14 amino acids.

V gene TRBV29-1 combines with J gene TRBJ2-1; D unresolved. The CDR3 loop spans 11 amino acids. Trimming removed 7 bases from V and 8 bases from J, with 12 bases in between. CDR1 and CDR2 (germline): SQVTM, ANQGSEA. In DNA, the CDR3 is TGCAGCGCCGCCCCATGGGATGAGCAGTTCTTC. Encoded protein: CSAAPWDEQFF.

V usage is TRBV10-3 and J usage is TRBJ2-7; D gene ambiguous. The CDR3 consists of 13 residues. The germline gives CDR1 ENHRY, CDR2 SYGVKD. Between the trimmed V and J ends, which lost 0 bases and 7 bases, there was a span of 10 bases. CDR3 DNA sequence: TGTGCCATCAGTGAGTCGACCCATGGGGAGCAGTACTTC. Amino acid sequence: CAISESTHGEQYF.

The chain couples TRBV7-8 to TRBJ2-3; 11 nucleotides align to TRBD1. With V trimmed by 3 bases and J by 4 bases, 9 bases remained unmatched. This CDR3 is built from 17 residues. The germline gives CDR1 SGHVS, CDR2 FQNEAQ. The CDR3 loop is CASSLQPGQGGSDTQYF. CDR3 in DNA: TGTGCCAGCAGCTTGCAACCGGGACAGGGGGGATCAGATACGCAGTATTTT.

V gene TRBV5-1 combines with J gene TRBJ2-5; D is possibly TRBD2 (6 bases). Trimming removed 0 bases from V and 5 bases from J, with 8 bases in between. Looked up from germline, CDR1 is SGHRS and CDR2 is YFSETQ. The CDR3 has 13 residues. The DNA of the CDR3 is TGCGCCAGCAGCTTGGTGGGAGGCGAGACCCAGTACTTC. This encodes CASSLVGGETQYF.

The rearrangement joins TRBV30 to TRBJ2-6; no firm D call. The CDR3 spans 11 residues. V was pared by 1 base and J by 5 bases, with 0 bases between. Germline V gene data show CDR1 as GTSNPN and CDR2 as SVGIG (reference sequence). CDR3 sequence: CAWSGANVLTF. In nucleotides, the CDR3 is TGTGCCTGGAGTGGGGCCAACGTCCTGACTTTC.

V gene TRBV27 combines with J gene TRBJ1-1; D is unresolved. This CDR3 region has 13 residues. CDR1 and CDR2 (germline): MNHEY, SMNVEV (reference sequence). V was pared by 5 bases and J by 4 bases, with 11 bases between. The CDR3 loop reads CASSNQPGTEAFF. CDR3 nucleotide sequence: TGTGCCAGCAGTAATCAACCGGGCACTGAAGCTTTCTTT.

The chain joins TRBV30 to TRBJ2-7; 7 bases agree with TRBD1. This CDR3 has 13 amino acids. CDR1 is GTSNPN and CDR2 is SVGIG in the germline V gene (reference sequence). V dropped 3 bases and J dropped 3; count of bases not matched to a gene: 5. The DNA for the CDR3 is TGTGCCTGGAGGAGACAGGGCAGCTACGAGCAGTACTTC. Translating it yields CAWRRQGSYEQYF. Filled out from reference TRBV30 and TRBJ2-7, the complete variable domain reads SQTIHQWPATLVQPVGSPLSLECTVEGTSNPNLYWYRQAAGRGLQLLFYSVGIGQISSEVPQNLSASRPQDRQFILSSKKLLLSDSGFYLCAWRRQGSYEQYFGPGTRLTVT.

This clone has just a few counts. This sequence joins TRBV7-9 and TRBJ1-2, with D possibly matching TRBD1 (6 bases). Trimming removed 5 bases from V and 6 bases from J, with 13 bases in between. The germline CDR1 and CDR2 sequences are SEHNR and FQNEAQ (reference sequence). CDR3 length equals 13 residues. The CDR3 sequence is CASSQGQIDGYTF. CDR3 nucleotide sequence: TGTGCCAGCAGCCAGGGGCAGATTGATGGCTACACCTTC.

V and J are TRBV5-1 and TRBJ1-1; D gene uncertain. The CDR3 totals 12 residues. Trimming left V 0 bases short and J 6 bases short, with 6 bases between. The germline V gene has CDR1 SGHRS and CDR2 YFSETQ. The DNA for the CDR3 is TGCGCCAGCAGCTTGGGAGGGCCTGAAGCTTTCTTT. This encodes CASSLGGPEAFF.

The chain employs TRBV3-1 (or the pseudogene TRBV3-2) and TRBJ2-7; D is uncertain. The CDR3 length is 14 residues. Germline V gene lookup returns CDR1 LGHDT and CDR2 YNNKEL (reference sequence). V was cut by 3 bases and J by 0 bases, with 9 bases left in between. The chain's CDR3 is CASSQTSSSYEQYF. The DNA of the CDR3 is TGTGCCAGCAGCCAGACCAGCAGCTCCTACGAGCAGTACTTC.

CDR3 region: CASSPPEATNEKLFF. The CDR3 DNA follows: TGTGCCAGCAGTCCTCCAGAAGCTACTAATGAAAAACTGTTTTTT. The chain links TRBV6-5 to TRBJ1-4, with unresolved D. The germline gives CDR1 MNHEY, CDR2 SVGAGI. CDR3 length: 15 amino acids. Trimming took 5 bases from V and 2 from J, leaving 12 bases between them.

The gene calls are TRBV7-2 and TRBJ2-3; either TRBD1 or TRBD2 may fit D (5 bases each). V lost 4 bases, J lost 1 base, and 15 bases lay in between. CDR1 and CDR2 (germline): SGHTA, FQGNSA. The CDR3 has 16 residues. The CDR3 protein is CASSSQASRGTDTQYF. The CDR3 nucleotides read TGTGCCAGCAGCTCCCAAGCTAGCAGGGGCACAGATACGCAGTATTTT.

This chain links TRBV15 with TRBJ1-1; D ambiguous. CDR3 length: 12 residues. From germline, CDR1 is LNHNV and CDR2 YYDKDF (reference sequence). V lost 1 base, J lost 3 bases, and 3 bases lay in between. DNA of the CDR3: TGTGCCACCAGCAGAGTCGACACTGAAGCTTTCTTT. It encodes CATSRVDTEAFF.

The CDR3 DNA follows: TGTGCCAGCAGCCTAGACAGGCACAGAGGTACGCAGTATTTT. The encoded protein is CASSLDRHRGTQYF. This chain joins TRBV5-8 and TRBJ2-3; D is perhaps TRBD1 (6 bases). Looked up from germline, CDR1 is SGHTS and CDR2 is YDEGEE. V was clipped by 4 bases and J by 8 bases, with 17 bases between them. There are 14 residues in the CDR3.

The chain uses TRBV28 and TRBJ1-5, with 7 nucleotides matching TRBD1. With V trimmed by 8 bases and J by 6 bases, 7 bases remained unmatched. Per germline, CDR1 MDHEN and CDR2 SYDVKM. The CDR3 has 13 residues. CDR3 bases: TGTGCCAGCCATGGTGACAGGGCTCAGCCCCAGCATTTT. This codes for CASHGDRAQPQHF.

This clone was observed a handful of times. J is TRBJ2-7 and V is TRBV4-2; 7 positions agree with TRBD2. This CDR3 has 14 residues. V was clipped by 4 bases and J by 0 bases; unmatched bases: 3. Looked up from germline, CDR1 is LGHNA and CDR2 is YNFKEQ. This chain's CDR3 is CASSPGRASYEQYF. The CDR3 bases are TGTGCCAGCAGCCCGGGGAGGGCCTCCTACGAGCAGTACTTC.